What follows are 29 T cell receptor beta chains derived from one specimen sequenced in a study of identifying expanded T cells in peripheral blood. Using immunoSEQ multiplex PCR, the repertoire was profiled, and TCRdb retains in-frame clones only, with some absent. The sample has around 80,000 clones; roughly nine tenths are singletons. Sequences were obtained from blood. The receptor set was obtained from a person aged 18-70 years in good health.

The chain joins TRBV5-1 to TRBJ2-7; D is unresolved. CDR1 SGHRS and CDR2 YFSETQ come from the germline V gene. The germline V and J ends were trimmed by 0 bases and 3 bases, with 7 bases remaining between them. This CDR3 has 13 amino acids. Here the CDR3 reads CASSLEVDYEQYF. The CDR3 coding sequence is TGCGCCAGCAGCTTGGAGGTGGACTACGAGCAGTACTTC. Full variable domain (outside the CDR3, taken from reference TRBV5-1 and TRBJ2-7): KAGVTQTPRYLIKTRGQQVTLSCSPISGHRSVSWYQQTPGQGLQFLFEYFSETQRNKGNFPGRFSGRQFSNSRSEMNVSTLELGDSALYLCASSLEVDYEQYFGPGTRLTVT.

The chain recombines TRBV21-1 with TRBJ1-2. TRBV21-1 is a pseudogene. The CDR3 sequence is 10 residues long. The chain's CDR3 is CASSKSGYTF. In nucleotides, the CDR3 is TGTGCCAGCAGCAAGTCTGGCTACACCTTC.

This sequence joins TRBV5-1 and TRBJ1-1; D is perhaps TRBD1 (5 bases). The CDR3 runs 14 residues. V was cut by 3 bases and J by 10 bases, with 19 bases left in between. CDR1 SGHRS and CDR2 YFSETQ come from the germline V gene. The CDR3 DNA reads TGCGCCAGCAGCTCTTCAAGCGTGTTAGGGGCAGCTTTCTTT. Translated, it gives CASSSSSVLGAAFF.

This clone was detected once. The genes are TRBV7-6 and TRBJ2-7; D gene uncertain. Germline loops: CDR1 SGHVS, CDR2 FNYEAQ. The CDR3 is 13 residues long. Trimming took 3 bases from V and 0 from J, leaving 6 bases between them. The DNA of the CDR3 is TGTGCCAGCAGCTTCCGCCCCTCCTACGAGCAGTACTTC. Its protein product is CASSFRPSYEQYF.

The chain has TRBV5-1 and TRBJ2-1; D unresolved. Trimming shortened V by 0 bases and J by 6 bases, and 13 bases separated the two germline ends. Looked up from germline, CDR1 is SGHRS and CDR2 is YFSETQ. The CDR3 has 15 residues. The chain's CDR3 is CASSLDSTPGNEQFF. In DNA form, the CDR3 reads TGCGCCAGCAGCTTGGATTCGACGCCCGGCAATGAGCAGTTCTTC.

The chain joins TRBV11-2 to TRBJ2-1; D possibly uses TRBD1 or TRBD2 (5 bases each). Trimming stripped 0 bases from V and 6 bases from J, with 21 bases between. This CDR3 contains 18 residues. Looked up from germline, CDR1 is SGHAT and CDR2 is FQNNGV. CDR3 region: CASSLELLFGGVSNEQFF. The DNA for the CDR3 is TGTGCCAGCAGCTTAGAACTCCTTTTTGGGGGAGTAAGCAATGAGCAGTTCTTC.

This clone was counted a single time. V and J are TRBV28 and TRBJ1-1; D perhaps matches TRBD1 (5 bases). The CDR3 loop spans 14 amino acids. V was clipped by 4 bases and J by 8 bases, with 17 bases between them. Germline CDR1 and CDR2: MDHEN and SYDVKM. CDR3 protein: CASSSSGAIIEAFF. DNA for the CDR3: TGTGCCAGCAGTTCCTCCGGGGCCATAATAGAAGCTTTCTTT.

The CDR3 nucleotides are TGTGCCAGCAGCGTAGAGTCGACAGGGAGAGATGGCTACACCTTC. This translates into CASSVESTGRDGYTF. The gene calls are TRBV9 and TRBJ1-2; 7 positions match TRBD1. Germline V gives CDR1 SGDLS, CDR2 YYNGEE. This CDR3 spans 15 amino acids. V trimming: 0 bases; J trimming: 6 bases; junction bases outside the gene matches: 8.

V usage is TRBV2 and J usage is TRBJ2-2; 8 nucleotides match TRBD2. The junction had 13 bases not matched to a gene; V was cut back by 4 bases and J by 6 bases. Germline V gene data show CDR1 as SNHLY and CDR2 as FYNNEI. The CDR3 has 17 amino acids. The DNA for the CDR3 is TGTGCCAGCAGTGCGTTAAGGACTAGCTTCTCCTCCGGGGAGCTGTTTTTT. This gives the protein CASSALRTSFSSGELFF.

The chain combines TRBV18 with TRBJ2-5, with no clear D. The CDR3 spans 14 residues. Trimming took 3 bases from V and 5 from J, leaving 13 bases between them. Germline values: CDR1 KGHSH, CDR2 LQKENI. CDR3: CASSPPGGLETQYF. For the CDR3, the DNA is TGTGCCAGCTCACCCCCGGGTGGCTTGGAGACCCAGTACTTC.

The J gene is TRBJ2-3, the V gene TRBV7-2; no reliable D call. The V end was cut by 6 bases, the J end by 4 bases, with 8 bases between. Germline V gene lookup returns CDR1 SGHTA and CDR2 FQGNSA. This CDR3 contains 12 residues. The DNA for the CDR3 is TGTGCCAGCAGACAGACCCCAGATACGCAGTATTTT. Amino acid sequence: CASRQTPDTQYF.

J is TRBJ2-4 and V is TRBV28, with TRBD2 matching 9 bases. Looked up from germline, CDR1 is MDHEN and CDR2 is SYDVKM. This CDR3 has 15 amino acids. V shed 5 bases and J 0 bases; nucleotides not matched to a gene: 2. In DNA form, the CDR3 reads TGTGCCAGCAGTGCGGGGGGGCTAGCCAAAAACATTCAGTACTTC. Amino acid sequence: CASSAGGLAKNIQYF.

The rearrangement uses TRBV7-2 and TRBJ1-2; D gene uncertain. CDR3 length: 15 residues. Per the germline V gene, CDR1 is SGHTA and CDR2 is FQGNSA. Trimming took off 2 bases at V and 0 bases at J, with 10 bases between the two ends. The CDR3 is CASSLSREANYGYTF. Here the CDR3 DNA reads TGTGCCAGCAGCTTAAGTCGGGAGGCTAACTATGGCTACACCTTC.

The chain has TRBV5-8 and TRBJ2-3, with a weak D call TRBD2 (7 bases). CDR1 is SGHTS and CDR2 is YDEGEE in the germline V gene. Between the trimmed V and J ends, which lost 5 bases and 0 bases, there was a span of 19 bases. The CDR3 runs 17 residues. The chain's CDR3 is CASSSPRGALSTDTQYF. The CDR3 nucleotides read TGTGCCAGCAGTTCGCCCCGGGGGGCCCTGAGCACAGATACGCAGTATTTT.

The V call is TRBV12-5, the J call TRBJ1-2, with a tentative D call TRBD1 (5 bases). In germline, CDR1 is LGHNT, CDR2 FRNRAP. This CDR3 is 14 amino acids long. The germline V and J ends were trimmed by 6 bases and 4 bases, with 15 bases remaining between them. Here the CDR3 reads CASGSAGGVYGYTF. The DNA of the CDR3 is TGTGCTAGTGGGTCCGCCGGAGGGGTCTATGGCTACACCTTC.

CDR3 region: CASSLGGGLNTEAFF. The CDR3 coding sequence is TGTGCCAGCAGCTTGGGAGGGGGGCTGAACACTGAAGCTTTCTTT. The V call is TRBV5-6, the J call TRBJ1-1, with D tentatively TRBD1 (6 bases). V shed 0 bases and J shed 0 bases, with 9 bases lying between them. Germline lookup yields CDR1 SGHDT and CDR2 YYEEEE. The CDR3 has 15 residues.

The chain is built from TRBV19 and TRBJ2-7, with a weak D call TRBD2 (5 bases). The germline V gene encodes CDR1 LNHDA and CDR2 SQIVND (reference sequence). This CDR3 contains 16 residues. The ends were cut back, 1 base at V and 0 bases at J, with 13 bases in the middle. The CDR3 spells CASSIGGPPGSYEQYF. DNA of the CDR3: TGTGCCAGTAGTATAGGCGGGCCTCCCGGCTCCTACGAGCAGTACTTC.

The rearrangement uses TRBV4-3 and TRBJ2-7, with D possibly being TRBD2 (5 bases). Per the germline V gene, CDR1 is LGHNA and CDR2 is YSLEER. The CDR3 spans 13 residues. V was trimmed by 1 base and J by 4 bases, leaving 8 bases between them. The CDR3 region is CASSQGLAYEQYF. The DNA of the CDR3 is TGCGCCAGCAGCCAAGGGTTAGCGTACGAGCAGTACTTC.

V usage is TRBV28 and J usage is TRBJ2-1, with a possible D match to TRBD2 (6 bases). Germline CDR1 MDHEN, CDR2 SYDVKM. This CDR3 is 12 amino acids long. V lost 10 bases and J lost 4, with 11 bases in between. CDR3 DNA: TGTGCCACGATGACTAGTTACAATGAGCAGTTCTTC. Its protein product is CATMTSYNEQFF.

The gene calls are TRBV6-1 and TRBJ2-7, with a possible D match to TRBD1 (5 bases). The germline V and J ends were trimmed by 5 bases and 6 bases, with 14 bases remaining between them. The CDR3 totals 13 residues. Germline V gene lookup returns CDR1 MNHNS and CDR2 SASEGT. This chain's CDR3 is CASSRGDTGEQYF. DNA for the CDR3: TGTGCCAGCAGTAGGGGCGATACAGGCGAGCAGTACTTC.

CDR3 in amino acids: CASRMRDGDQPQHF. CDR3 DNA sequence: TGTGCCAGCAGGATGAGGGACGGCGATCAGCCCCAGCATTTT. The rearrangement uses TRBV28 and TRBJ1-5; maybe TRBD1 (5 bases). The CDR3 length is 14 residues. Germline loops: CDR1 MDHEN, CDR2 SYDVKM. V lost 6 bases and J 5 bases, leaving 14 bases between the germline ends.

This clone was detected only a few times. V usage is TRBV21-1 and J usage is TRBJ2-6. TRBV21-1 is deemed a pseudogene. The CDR3 spans 17 residues. CDR3 nucleotides: TGTGCCAGCAGCAAAGTGTCCGCAACCTCTGGGGCCAACGTCCTGACTTTC. Its translation: CASSKVSATSGANVLTF.

This CDR3 reads CASSTWGRSNTGELFF. CDR3 bases: TGTGCCAGTAGTACCTGGGGCAGATCGAACACCGGGGAGCTGTTTTTT. The V and J genes are TRBV19 and TRBJ2-2; D might be TRBD1 (5 bases). The CDR3 is made up of 16 amino acids. Germline V gives CDR1 LNHDA, CDR2 SQIVND (reference sequence). V dropped 4 bases and J dropped 0 bases, with 12 bases sitting between them.

The count of this clone is one. V and J are TRBV19 and TRBJ1-2; no clear D gene. The CDR3 covers 14 residues. V lost 6 bases, J lost 8 bases, and 19 bases lay in between. CDR1 is LNHDA and CDR2 is SQIVND in the germline V gene (reference sequence). CDR3 DNA sequence: TGTGCCAGTAGCCCTCGCGGGCAGCCTCGCGGCTACACCTTC. As protein: CASSPRGQPRGYTF.

The rearrangement joins TRBV5-4 to TRBJ2-7; TRBD2 matches at 11 bases. This CDR3 has 18 amino acids. The germline CDR1 and CDR2 sequences are SGHNT and YYREEE (reference sequence). V gave up 4 bases and J gave up 4 bases; unmatched junction bases: 16. CDR3 DNA sequence: TGTGCCAGCAGCAATAGGGCTATAGCGGGAGGGCCAGCGTACGAGCAGTACTTC. As protein: CASSNRAIAGGPAYEQYF.

V is TRBV18 and J is TRBJ2-7; 8 bases map to TRBD1. Germline-derived CDR1 and CDR2 are KGHSH and LQKENI. The CDR3 runs to 15 residues. The V and J ends lost 3 bases and 2 bases, in that order; junction bases with no gene match: 6. CDR3 nucleotide sequence: TGTGCCAGCTCACCGTCCGGACAGGGCACCTACGAGCAGTACTTC. Translated, it gives CASSPSGQGTYEQYF.

The rearrangement joins TRBV11-2 to TRBJ2-2; no clear D gene. Germline values: CDR1 SGHAT, CDR2 FQNNGV. The CDR3 totals 14 residues. The V end was cut by 4 bases, the J end by 0 bases, with 6 bases between. The CDR3 spells CASSSRANTGELFF. Written as DNA, the CDR3 is TGTGCCAGCAGCTCCCGGGCGAACACCGGGGAGCTGTTTTTT.

DNA for the CDR3: TGTGCCAGCAGTTCTTCAGACACGTCCGTAAAAGCTTTCTTT. Its translation is CASSSSDTSVKAFF. V and J are TRBV27 and TRBJ1-1; unclear D gene. The germline CDR1 and CDR2 sequences are MNHEY and SMNVEV (reference sequence). V lost 4 bases to trimming and J lost 9 bases, with 18 bases between them. The CDR3 contains 14 residues.

The V gene is TRBV18, the J gene TRBJ2-3; D is possibly TRBD2 (5 bases). V gave up 2 bases and J gave up 2 bases, with 8 bases separating them. CDR1 and CDR2 from the germline V gene are KGHSH and LQKENI. The CDR3 has 14 residues. DNA for the CDR3: TGTGCCAGCTCACCATTGGACTCCACAGATACGCAGTATTTT. Its translation: CASSPLDSTDTQYF. Filled out from reference TRBV18 and TRBJ2-3, the complete variable domain reads NAGVMQNPRHLVRRRGQEARLRCSPMKGHSHVYWYRQLPEEGLKFMVYLQKENIIDESGMPKERFSAEFPKEGPSILRIQQVVRGDSAAYFCASSPLDSTDTQYFGPGTRLTVL.